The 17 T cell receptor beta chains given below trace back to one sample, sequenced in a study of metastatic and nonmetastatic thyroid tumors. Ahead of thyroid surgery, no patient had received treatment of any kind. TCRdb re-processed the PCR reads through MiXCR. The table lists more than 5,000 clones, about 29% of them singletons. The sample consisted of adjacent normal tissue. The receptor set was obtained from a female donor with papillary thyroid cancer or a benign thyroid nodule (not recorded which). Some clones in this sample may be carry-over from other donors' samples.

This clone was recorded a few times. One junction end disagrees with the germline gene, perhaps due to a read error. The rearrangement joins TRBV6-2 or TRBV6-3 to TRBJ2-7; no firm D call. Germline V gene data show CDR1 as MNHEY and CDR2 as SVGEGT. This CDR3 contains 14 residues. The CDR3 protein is CAGSYHQASYEQYF. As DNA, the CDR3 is TGTGCCGGCAGTTACCACCAGGCTTCCTACGAGCAGTACTTC.

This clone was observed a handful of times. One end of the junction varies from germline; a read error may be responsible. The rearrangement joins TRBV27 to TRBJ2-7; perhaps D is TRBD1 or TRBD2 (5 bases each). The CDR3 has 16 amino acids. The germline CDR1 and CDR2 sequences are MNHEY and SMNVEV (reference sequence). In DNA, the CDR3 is TGTGCCGGCAGTTCCGGGTCGGGACCGACGCCTTACGAGCAGTACTTC. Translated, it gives CAGSSGSGPTPYEQYF.

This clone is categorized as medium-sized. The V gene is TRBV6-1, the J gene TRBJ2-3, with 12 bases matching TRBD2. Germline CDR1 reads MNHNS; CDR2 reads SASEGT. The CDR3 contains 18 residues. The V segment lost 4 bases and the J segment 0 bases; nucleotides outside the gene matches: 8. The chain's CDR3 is CASSGLAGGLISTDTQYF. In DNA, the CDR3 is TGTGCCAGCAGTGGTCTAGCGGGGGGGTTAATTAGCACAGATACGCAGTATTTT.

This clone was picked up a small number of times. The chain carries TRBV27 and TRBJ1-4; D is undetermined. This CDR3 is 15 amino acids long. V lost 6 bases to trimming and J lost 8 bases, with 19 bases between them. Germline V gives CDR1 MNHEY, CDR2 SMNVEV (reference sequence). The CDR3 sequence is CASRPGEGLKEKLFF. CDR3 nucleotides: TGTGCCAGCAGGCCTGGGGAGGGCCTAAAGGAAAAACTGTTTTTT. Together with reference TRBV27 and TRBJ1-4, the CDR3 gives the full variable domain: EAQVTQNPRYLITVTGKKLTVTCSQNMNHEYMSWYRQDPGLGLRQIYYSMNVEVTDKGDVPEGYKVSRKEKRNFPLILESPSPNQTSLYFCASRPGEGLKEKLFFGSGTQLSVL.

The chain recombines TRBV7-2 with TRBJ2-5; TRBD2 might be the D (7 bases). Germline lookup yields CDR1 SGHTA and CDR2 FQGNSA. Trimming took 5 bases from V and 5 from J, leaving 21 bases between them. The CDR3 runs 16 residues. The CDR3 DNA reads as TGTGCCAGCAGCACTACGGGGGGCATTTTCGTGGAGACCCAGTACTTC. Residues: CASSTTGGIFVETQYF.

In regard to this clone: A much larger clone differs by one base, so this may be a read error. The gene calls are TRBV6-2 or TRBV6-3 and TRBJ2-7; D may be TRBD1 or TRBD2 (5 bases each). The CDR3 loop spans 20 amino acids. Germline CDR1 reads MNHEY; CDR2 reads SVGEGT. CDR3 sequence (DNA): TGTGCCAGCGGTTACGCAATCGCCGGGACCCCGGCCCGCCTCTCCTACGAGCAGTACTTC. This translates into CASGYAIAGTPARLSYEQYF.

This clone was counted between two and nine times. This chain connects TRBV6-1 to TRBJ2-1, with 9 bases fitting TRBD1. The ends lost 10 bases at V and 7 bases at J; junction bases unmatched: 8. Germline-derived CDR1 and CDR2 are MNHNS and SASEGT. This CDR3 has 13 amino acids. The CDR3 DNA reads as TGTGCCACTACCGGGACAGGGCTAAATGAGCAGTTCTTC. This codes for CATTGTGLNEQFF.

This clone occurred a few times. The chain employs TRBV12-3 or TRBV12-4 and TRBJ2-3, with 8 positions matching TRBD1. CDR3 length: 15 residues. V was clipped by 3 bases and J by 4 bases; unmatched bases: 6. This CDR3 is CASSFRGLGSDTQYF. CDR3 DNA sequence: TGTGCCAGCAGTTTCAGGGGGCTGGGATCAGATACGCAGTATTTT.

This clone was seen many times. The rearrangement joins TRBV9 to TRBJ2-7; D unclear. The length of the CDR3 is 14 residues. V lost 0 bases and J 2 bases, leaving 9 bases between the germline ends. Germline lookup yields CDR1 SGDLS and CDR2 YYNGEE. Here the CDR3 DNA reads TGTGCCAGCAGCGTAGGCCCGAGCCCCTACGAGCAGTACTTC. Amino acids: CASSVGPSPYEQYF.

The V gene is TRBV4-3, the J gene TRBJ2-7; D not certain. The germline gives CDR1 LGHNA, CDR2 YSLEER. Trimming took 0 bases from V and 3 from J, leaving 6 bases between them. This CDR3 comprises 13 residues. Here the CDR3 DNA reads TGCGCCAGCAGCCAAGAACAGAACTACGAGCAGTACTTC. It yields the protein CASSQEQNYEQYF.

CDR3 sequence: CATKTGRDLDELFF. The CDR3 DNA reads as TGTGCCACCAAGACTGGTCGGGATTTGGACGAACTGTTTTTT. The V call is TRBV2, the J call TRBJ1-4, with unresolved D. CDR1 and CDR2 from the germline V gene are SNHLY and FYNNEI. Trimming removed 10 bases from V and 12 bases from J, with 24 bases in between. This CDR3 spans 14 amino acids.

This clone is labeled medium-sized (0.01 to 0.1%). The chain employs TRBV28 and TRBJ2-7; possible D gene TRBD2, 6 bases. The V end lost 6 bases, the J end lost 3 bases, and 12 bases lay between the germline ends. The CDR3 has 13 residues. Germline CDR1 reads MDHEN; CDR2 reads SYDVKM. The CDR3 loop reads CASRLADYYEQYF. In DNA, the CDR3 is TGTGCCAGCAGGTTAGCGGACTACTACGAGCAGTACTTC.

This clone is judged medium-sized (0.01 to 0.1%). CDR3 sequence (DNA): TGTGCCAGCAGTTACGGTGGTGGATTCAATCAGCCCCAGCATTTT. It encodes CASSYGGGFNQPQHF. The chain links TRBV6-2 or TRBV6-3 to TRBJ1-5; no firm D call. CDR3 length: 15 amino acids. Germline V gives CDR1 MNHEY, CDR2 SVGEGT. V lost 2 bases and J lost 3, with 11 bases in between.

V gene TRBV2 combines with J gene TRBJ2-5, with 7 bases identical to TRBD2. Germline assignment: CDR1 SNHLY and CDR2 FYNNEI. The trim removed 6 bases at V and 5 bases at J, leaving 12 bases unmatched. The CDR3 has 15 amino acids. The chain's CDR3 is CASRQAGTNRETQYF. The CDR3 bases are TGTGCCAGCAGACAGGCCGGGACTAATAGGGAGACCCAGTACTTC.

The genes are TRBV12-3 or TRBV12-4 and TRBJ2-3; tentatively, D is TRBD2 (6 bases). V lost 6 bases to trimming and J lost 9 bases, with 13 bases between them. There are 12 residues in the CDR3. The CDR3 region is CASRPTGDTQYF. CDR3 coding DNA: TGTGCCAGCAGGCCGACGGGGGACACGCAGTATTTT.

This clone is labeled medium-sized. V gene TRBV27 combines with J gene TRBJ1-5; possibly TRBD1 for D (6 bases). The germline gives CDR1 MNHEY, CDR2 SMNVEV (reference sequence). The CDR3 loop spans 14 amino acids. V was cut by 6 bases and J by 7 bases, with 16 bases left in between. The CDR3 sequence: CASRPSGVGQPQHF. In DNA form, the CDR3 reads TGTGCCAGCAGGCCGTCAGGGGTCGGACAGCCCCAGCATTTT.

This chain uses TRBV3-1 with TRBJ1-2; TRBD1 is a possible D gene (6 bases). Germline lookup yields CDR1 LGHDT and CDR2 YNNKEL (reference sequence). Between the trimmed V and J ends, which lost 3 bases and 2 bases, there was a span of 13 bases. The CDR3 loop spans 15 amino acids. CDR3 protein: CASSHERTGNYGYTF. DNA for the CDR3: TGTGCCAGCAGCCACGAGAGAACAGGGAACTATGGCTACACCTTC.